This T cell receptor beta chain was observed in a study of T-cell memory formation after mild COVID-19. Broader study findings: Pre-infection memory already had some responding clones, implying cross-reactive memory joined.

With 3 bases clipped from V and 6 bases from J, the junction kept 7 bases outside the gene matches. There are 14 residues in the CDR3. Germline-derived CDR1 and CDR2 are SGHRS and YFSETQ. TCRalpha and TCRbeta libraries used 5'RACE with constant-segment primers and UMIs. MiXCR was run by TCRdb on the 5' RACE reads, yielding one entry per CDR3 protein. Of about 250,000 distinct CDR3 sequences detected, less than 20% appear once; the ten largest clones hold 3.5% to 4%. Notes on this clonotype: Its cognate antigen is unknown.

The sequence came from a man younger than 30 who had mild COVID-19 (a few samples of this study predate the infection). Cell type and time point are not known. The chain links TRBV5-1 to TRBJ2-5; 8 positions match TRBD2. The specimen sequenced was PBMCs or a T cell subset sorted from them (not recorded which). DNA of the CDR3: TGCGCCAGCAGCTCCCAGGCGGGGGGAAAGACCCAGTACTTC. The encoded protein is CASSSQAGGKTQYF.